This TCR beta chain was sequenced during a study of CD8 T cells in ankylosing spondylitis. Whole-study results and caveats: What seemed typical of ankylosing spondylitis blood was a TCR beta motif built from 8 or 9 highly homologous variants. Earlier work had already found some motif variants in reactive arthritis synovial fluid and blood.

Each CDR3 protein is one row after TCRdb ran MiXCR on the 5' RACE reads. Found here are 240,000 or so distinct CDR3 sequences, roughly 8.6% of them singletons; the top ten hold approximately 7%. With regard to this clonotype: Antigen specificity is unknown.

Losses at the gene ends were 4 bases for V and 7 bases for J; bases not matched to a gene: 4. The CDR3 is 14 amino acids. The V and J genes are TRBV12-3 or TRBV12-4 and TRBJ2-1, with 10 nucleotides matching TRBD1. The sequencing sample was made of blood, either unsorted or a sorted T cell fraction (not recorded which). The TCR originated in a male donor with ankylosing spondylitis or in good health (not recorded which). The CDR3 DNA sequence: TGTGCCAGCAGTTCATGGACAGGGGGGAATGAGCAGTTCTTC. Its protein product is CASSSWTGGNEQFF.